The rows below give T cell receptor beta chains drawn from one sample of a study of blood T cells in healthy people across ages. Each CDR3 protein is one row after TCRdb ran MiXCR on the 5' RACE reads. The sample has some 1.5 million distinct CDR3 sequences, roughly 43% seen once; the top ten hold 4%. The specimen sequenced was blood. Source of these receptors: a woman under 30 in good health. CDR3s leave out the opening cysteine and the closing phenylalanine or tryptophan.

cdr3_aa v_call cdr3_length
AGSYAIVGSRHPYNEQF TRBV6-2/TRBV6-3 17
SVGVDSYEQY TRBV29-1 10
SADPGLAGGTYEQY TRBV20-1 14
AWNRTPQETQY TRBV30 11
ASSSNRGHSPLH TRBV7-2 12
ASSSGQTSSYNEQF TRBV7-2 14
SARGGTSIRLYEQY TRBV20-1 14
ASSSAQNYGYT TRBV12-3/TRBV12-4 11
ASGYSGYGYT TRBV12-5 10
SAPDPTRRSYNEQY TRBV20-1 14
ASSVSGRFYNEQF TRBV9 13
ASSQPSGKDEQY TRBV4-1 12
ASSLSGTGVGEQY TRBV27 13
ASSQVGTDNEKLF TRBV4-3 13
SARVGTGPYEQY TRBV20-1 12
AISGGGIGSYEQY TRBV10-3 13
SAMAPLRENQPQH TRBV20-1 13
ATSRERTGTYEQY TRBV15 13
SVYLNEKLF TRBV20-1 9
SAQLTPWTGLTPNEQF TRBV20-1 16
AWSVQVTGNTEAF TRBV30 13
ASSSPLRGSYNEQY TRBV7-9 14
SAMTGGEGQPQH TRBV20-1 12
ASSHGDRVSEQY TRBV4-3 12
SARDRTSGRFSEQF TRBV20-1 14
ASSYRDAQGYIYGYT TRBV6-2/TRBV6-3 15
SAPFGEQY TRBV20-1 8
ASSRDRGLGEQY TRBV12-3/TRBV12-4 12
ASSQDAGRKNTEAF TRBV4-2 14
ASSPTFDRSYGYT TRBV5-1 13
ASIREPGYTEAF TRBV6-5 12